Below, 32 T cell receptor beta chains from the same sample are listed, as sequenced in a study of T cells in Graves' hyperthyroidism and ophthalmopathy. Amplified regions were TCR beta CDR3 sequences from RNA transcripts. HTBI primers were the set used in a first-round RT-PCR of the TCR CDR3. A single record per CDR3 protein comes from TCRdb applying MiXCR to the multiplex PCR reads. Here the sample spans 600,000 to 650,000 distinct CDR3 sequences, around 16% being singletons. The sequencing sample was made of blood. The receptors come from a woman in her twenties or thirties with Graves' hyperthyroidism.

A remark on this clonotype: Mismatch with germline at one junction end may stem from a read error. The chain couples TRBV7-6 to TRBJ2-7; 7 nucleotides agree with TRBD1. The CDR3 consists of 13 residues. Per the germline V gene, CDR1 is SGHVS and CDR2 is FNYEAQ. CDR3 protein: CASSWDSSYGQYF. In nucleotides, the CDR3 is TGTGCCAGCAGCTGGGACAGCTCCTACGGGCAGTACTTC.

The rearrangement links TRBV7-9 to TRBJ1-5; no definite D call. V lost 10 bases and J 0 bases, leaving 7 bases between the germline ends. This CDR3 comprises 12 residues. CDR1 and CDR2 from the germline V gene are SEHNR and FQNEAQ (reference sequence). CDR3 loop: CATSLSNQPQHF. The CDR3 coding sequence is TGTGCCACCTCCCTTAGCAATCAGCCCCAGCATTTT.

The rearrangement joins TRBV6-1 to TRBJ1-6; D remains unclear. CDR1 MNHNS and CDR2 SASEGT come from the germline V gene. The CDR3 consists of 14 residues. V lost 4 bases, J lost 0 bases, and 4 bases lay in between. The DNA of the CDR3 is TGTGCCAGCAGTGCAAGCTCCTATAATTCACCCCTCCACTTT. This codes for CASSASSYNSPLHF.

The table lists this clonotype with a few counts. The rearrangement links TRBV5-1 to TRBJ2-7, with 11 bases identical to TRBD2. The V gene end was trimmed by 1 base and the J gene end by 5 bases; junction bases not matched to a gene: 8. The CDR3 sequence is 16 residues long. Germline lookup yields CDR1 SGHRS and CDR2 YFSETQ. CDR3 in DNA: TGCGCCAGCAGCTTGTTTCCTAGCGGGAGGATCGACGAGCAGTACTTC. Its translation is CASSLFPSGRIDEQYF.

In this sample, this clonotype turned up many times. The J gene is TRBJ1-1, the V gene TRBV28; no clear D. The CDR3 extends over 15 amino acids. The germline V gene has CDR1 MDHEN and CDR2 SYDVKM. Trimming pared 3 bases from V and 3 bases from J, leaving 14 bases between. The CDR3 here is CASSFLQQSYTEAFF. The DNA for the CDR3 is TGTGCCAGCAGTTTCCTACAACAGAGCTACACTGAAGCTTTCTTT.

This clonotype was seen at least ten times. V gene TRBV30 combines with J gene TRBJ1-5, with D tentatively TRBD1 (5 bases). This CDR3 has 13 residues. The V gene lost 0 bases and the J gene lost 6 bases, with 9 bases spanning the gap. The germline V gene encodes CDR1 GTSNPN and CDR2 SVGIG (reference sequence). The CDR3 sequence is CAWSVTGGQPQHF. CDR3 sequence (DNA): TGTGCCTGGAGTGTAACAGGTGGTCAGCCCCAGCATTTT.

Many counts were recorded for this clonotype. The V and J genes are TRBV5-1 and TRBJ1-1; D unclear. The V gene's germline CDR1 is SGHRS and CDR2 YFSETQ. V was clipped by 0 bases and J by 5 bases, with 11 bases between them. CDR3 size: 14 residues. The CDR3 coding sequence is TGCGCCAGCAGCTTGGGAGGGAGGGATACTGAAGCTTTCTTT. Its protein product is CASSLGGRDTEAFF.

As for this clonotype: This could be a read error, since a much larger clone is one nucleotide away. The chain recombines TRBV6-1 with TRBJ2-1; maybe TRBD1 (6 bases). The J call could be wrong; TRBJ2-7 is a better fit for the DNA end. This CDR3 region has 15 residues. Germline V gene lookup returns CDR1 MNHNS and CDR2 SASEGT. CDR3 nucleotide sequence: TGTGCCAGCAGCAGACAGGTCAGCTCCTACAATGAGCAGTACTTC. Residues: CASSRQVSSYNEQYF.

This clonotype was found many times. J is TRBJ1-4 and V is TRBV5-1; 11 positions match TRBD1. V dropped 4 bases and J dropped 8; count of bases not matched to a gene: 7. This CDR3 is 15 amino acids long. The V gene's germline CDR1 is SGHRS and CDR2 YFSETQ. The CDR3 coding sequence is TGCGCCAGCAGCCTATGGACAGGGGGCGCGGAAAAACTGTTTTTT. It specifies CASSLWTGGAEKLFF.

This clonotype was found many times. The chain is built from TRBV7-2 and TRBJ2-3, with D perhaps matching TRBD2 (7 bases). The CDR3 spans 16 residues. V shed 8 bases and J shed 2 bases, with 20 bases lying between them. The germline V gene has CDR1 SGHTA and CDR2 FQGNSA. The CDR3: CASGIGGLSYTDTQYF. The CDR3 DNA reads TGTGCCAGCGGAATCGGGGGGCTTTCCTACACAGATACGCAGTATTTT.

This clonotype has only a few counts. The chain is built from TRBV9 and TRBJ2-7; 7 bases line up with TRBD1. V lost 1 base, J lost 7 bases, and 8 bases stayed unmatched. This CDR3 contains 14 residues. CDR1 is SGDLS and CDR2 is YYNGEE in the germline V gene. CDR3 protein: CASSVTGTAEEQYF. In nucleotides, the CDR3 is TGTGCCAGCAGCGTAACCGGGACAGCCGAAGAGCAGTACTTC. The full variable domain, with the rest looked up from reference TRBV9 and TRBJ2-7, is DSGVTQTPKHLITATGQRVTLRCSPRSGDLSVYWYQQSLDQGLQFLIQYYNGEERAKGNILERFSAQQFPDLHSELNLSSLELGDSALYFCASSVTGTAEEQYFGPGTRLTVT.

V and J are TRBV30 and TRBJ1-1, with 7 bases lining up with TRBD1. V was clipped by 0 bases and J by 1 base; unmatched bases: 8. The CDR3 contains 16 residues. CDR1 is GTSNPN, CDR2 SVGIG, per germline (reference sequence). DNA of the CDR3: TGTGCCTGGAGTGTATCGTTGGGACAGAGGAACACTGAAGCTTTCTTT. Its protein product is CAWSVSLGQRNTEAFF.

This clonotype was picked up many times. CDR3 residues: CSAHPTGVGGEAFF. CDR3 nucleotides: TGCAGCGCCCACCCCACAGGGGTAGGGGGTGAAGCTTTCTTT. The rearrangement uses TRBV29-1 and TRBJ1-1, with 7 bases identical to TRBD1. This CDR3 region has 14 residues. V gave up 7 bases and J gave up 7 bases; unmatched junction bases: 15. The germline V gene encodes CDR1 SQVTM and CDR2 ANQGSEA. Full variable domain (rest looked up from reference TRBV29-1 and TRBJ1-1): SAVISQKPSRDICQRGTSLTIQCQVDSQVTMMFWYRQQPGQSLTLIATANQGSEATYESGFVIDKFPISRPNLTFSTLTVSNMSPEDSSIYLCSAHPTGVGGEAFFGQGTRLTVV.

The sample holds many counts of this clonotype. The rearrangement uses TRBV12-3 or TRBV12-4 and TRBJ2-1; 13 positions agree with TRBD2. Trimming took 8 bases from V and 7 from J; bases not matched to a gene: 2. The CDR3 runs to 13 residues. The CDR3 bases are TGTGCCAGCGGGGGACTAGCGGGAAATGAGCAGTTCTTC. Its translation: CASGGLAGNEQFF.

This clonotype has ten or more counts. The chain links TRBV3-1 to TRBJ2-1; 14 bases map to TRBD2. The junction had 10 bases not matched to a gene; V was cut back by 5 bases and J by 10 bases. The germline CDR1 and CDR2 sequences are LGHDT and YNNKEL (reference sequence). This CDR3 is 16 amino acids long. The CDR3 loop is CASSAGTSGRAGEQFF. CDR3 coding DNA: TGTGCCAGCAGCGCAGGGACTAGCGGGAGAGCAGGGGAGCAGTTCTTC.

This clonotype was observed many times. The chain links TRBV5-1 to TRBJ1-1; TRBD1 aligns across 10 bases. This CDR3 is built from 15 residues. Trimming cost V 2 bases and J 7 bases; bases outside gene matches: 8. Per the germline V gene, CDR1 is SGHRS and CDR2 is YFSETQ. The CDR3 protein is CASSFSGTGANEAFF. In DNA form, the CDR3 reads TGCGCCAGCAGCTTCTCCGGGACAGGGGCTAATGAAGCTTTCTTT.

The chain joins TRBV6-1 to TRBJ2-1; 9 nucleotides agree with TRBD2. The CDR3 sequence is 17 residues long. The germline gives CDR1 MNHNS, CDR2 SASEGT. J gave up 4 bases and V 6 bases, and 13 bases lay outside the gene matches. The CDR3 is CASSLLAGINSYNEQFF. The CDR3 region has the DNA TGTGCCAGCAGCTTACTAGCGGGCATTAATTCTTACAATGAGCAGTTCTTC.

This CDR3 is CATSDSTGRYEQYF. For the CDR3, the DNA is TGTGCCACCAGTGATTCGACAGGGAGGTACGAGCAGTACTTC. The chain has TRBV24-1 and TRBJ2-7; perhaps TRBD1 as D (7 bases). The CDR3 runs to 14 residues. Deletions cut 2 bases from V and 4 bases from J, with 11 bases between. CDR1 is KGHDR and CDR2 is SFDVKD in the germline V gene.

This clonotype appeared many times. This chain joins TRBV12-3 or TRBV12-4 and TRBJ2-2; tentative D call: TRBD1 (5 bases). This CDR3 contains 16 residues. Trimming cost V 6 bases and J 4 bases, with 18 bases left between them. The CDR3 region has the DNA TGTGCCAGCAGGGAACTAAGGCAGGGTGGCACCGGGGAGCTGTTTTTT. This sequence encodes CASRELRQGGTGELFF.

This clonotype was seen many times. The chain couples TRBV20-1 to TRBJ2-7; 8 bases line up with TRBD1. J lost 4 bases, V lost 3 bases, and 5 bases had no gene match. This CDR3 is built from 13 residues. Germline assignment: CDR1 DFQATT and CDR2 SNEGSKA (reference sequence). CDR3 in amino acids: CSASSDRVYEQYF. CDR3 bases: TGCAGTGCTAGTTCGGACAGGGTGTACGAGCAGTACTTC.

This clonotype has only one observation. The chain recombines TRBV20-1 with TRBJ2-1; TRBD2 agrees at 9 bases. The CDR3 length is 15 residues. J gave up 2 bases and V 6 bases, and 8 bases lay outside the gene matches. CDR1 and CDR2 (germline): DFQATT, SNEGSKA (reference sequence). The CDR3 DNA is TGCAGTGCGGATAGTAGCGGGAGCACCTACAATGAGCAGTTCTTC. Its protein is CSADSSGSTYNEQFF.

This chain links TRBV27 with TRBJ2-7; TRBD2 matches at 9 bases. The CDR3 extends over 14 amino acids. The junction had 4 bases not matched to a gene; V was cut back by 4 bases and J by 3 bases. Germline CDR1 MNHEY, CDR2 SMNVEV (reference sequence). DNA for the CDR3: TGTGCCAGCAGTTCCGGCGGGAGGGTCTACGAGCAGTACTTC. Translating gives CASSSGGRVYEQYF.

The rearrangement joins TRBV4-1 to TRBJ1-1; D is unclear. Per germline, CDR1 MGHRA and CDR2 YSYEKL. The CDR3 has 14 amino acids. V gave up 1 base and J gave up 4 bases, with 10 bases separating them. CDR3 loop: CASSQVKGGTEAFF. In DNA form, the CDR3 reads TGCGCCAGCAGCCAAGTGAAGGGTGGCACTGAAGCTTTCTTT.

V and J are TRBV3-2 and TRBJ2-7; the table gives TRBD1 as D, unverified against the DNA. TRBV3-2 is designated a pseudogene. The CDR3 totals 15 residues. CDR3 nucleotide sequence: TGTGCCAGCAGCCGAGGGACAGGGAGAACGAACGAGCAGTACTTC. Its translation: CASSRGTGRTNEQYF.

This clonotype was seen many times. The genes are TRBV7-2 and TRBJ2-7; 7 bases are a match to TRBD2. From germline, CDR1 is SGHTA and CDR2 FQGNSA. This CDR3 contains 14 residues. The trim removed 1 base at V and 7 bases at J, leaving 7 bases unmatched. The CDR3 DNA is TGTGCCAGCAGCTTAGGGCGGGAGCGAGGGGAGCAGTACTTC. It is translated as CASSLGRERGEQYF. Based on the CDR3 plus reference TRBV7-2 and TRBJ2-7, the full variable domain is GAGVSQSPSNKVTEKGKDVELRCDPISGHTALYWYRQSLGQGLEFLIYFQGNSAPDKSGLPSDRFSAERTGGSVSTLTIQRTQQEDSAVYLCASSLGRERGEQYFGPGTRLTVT.

The chain uses TRBV5-1 and TRBJ2-2, with TRBD2 as a possible D gene (5 bases). The CDR3 loop spans 15 amino acids. Trimming removed 6 bases at V and 1 base at J, with 13 bases between. Germline V lookup: CDR1 SGHRS, CDR2 YFSETQ. The CDR3 loop is CASTGTQRNTGELFF. The CDR3 DNA sequence: TGCGCCAGCACGGGAACCCAAAGGAACACCGGGGAGCTGTTTTTT.

This clonotype appeared once. J is TRBJ1-6 and V is TRBV6-2 or TRBV6-3; 7 nucleotides agree with TRBD1. The CDR3 consists of 14 residues. The V gene end was trimmed by 6 bases and the J gene end by 7 bases; junction bases not matched to a gene: 6. The germline V gene encodes CDR1 MNHEY and CDR2 SVGEGT. The CDR3 bases are TGTGCCAGCAGACCGACAGGGACCAATTCACCCCTCCACTTT. This gives the protein CASRPTGTNSPLHF.

This clonotype was counted between two and nine times. This chain uses TRBV12-5 with TRBJ2-7, with D unclear. CDR1 LGHNT and CDR2 FRNRAP come from the germline V gene. The CDR3 loop spans 13 amino acids. V gave up 2 bases and J gave up 0 bases, with 5 bases separating them. The CDR3 protein is CASGLNCSYEQYF. The CDR3 nucleotides read TGTGCTAGTGGTTTGAACTGCTCCTACGAGCAGTACTTC.

To note about this clonotype: Here the CDR3 omits its conserved ending phenylalanine or tryptophan, so a read error is the likely source. The V call is TRBV7-9, the J call TRBJ2-5; D gene unclear. V was trimmed by 4 bases and J by 6 bases, leaving 9 bases between them. The CDR3 extends over 12 amino acids. Germline V lookup: CDR1 SEHNR, CDR2 FQNEAQ (reference sequence). The DNA of the CDR3 is TGTGCCAGCAGCTCGGACGTTCAGACCCAGTACCTC. Translation: CASSSDVQTQYL.

This clonotype was counted between two and nine times. This chain links TRBV4-1 with TRBJ1-1; no firm D call. CDR3 size: 17 residues. Germline assignment: CDR1 MGHRA and CDR2 YSYEKL. The V end was cut by 5 bases, the J end by 1 base, with 20 bases between. CDR3 amino acids: CASSEYALGGANTEAFF. Here the CDR3 DNA reads TGCGCCAGCAGCGAGTATGCGTTAGGCGGCGCGAACACTGAAGCTTTCTTT.

This clonotype occurred a few times. CDR3 residues: CASGGQGSGNEQFF. The CDR3 DNA is TGTGCTAGTGGGGGACAGGGTTCGGGTAATGAGCAGTTCTTC. V and J are TRBV12-5 and TRBJ2-1; 9 bases fit TRBD1. Germline V CDR1 and CDR2: LGHNT, FRNRAP. J was trimmed by 7 bases and V by 6 bases; bases with no gene match: 7. This CDR3 spans 14 amino acids.

The genes are TRBV12-3 or TRBV12-4 and TRBJ2-3, with 8 nucleotides matching TRBD2. Losses at the gene ends were 5 bases for V and 2 bases for J; bases not matched to a gene: 12. This CDR3 has 17 amino acids. The DNA of the CDR3 is TGTGCCAGCAGTAGCCCCCTAGCGGGCCAACCCACAGATACGCAGTATTTT. This codes for CASSSPLAGQPTDTQYF.